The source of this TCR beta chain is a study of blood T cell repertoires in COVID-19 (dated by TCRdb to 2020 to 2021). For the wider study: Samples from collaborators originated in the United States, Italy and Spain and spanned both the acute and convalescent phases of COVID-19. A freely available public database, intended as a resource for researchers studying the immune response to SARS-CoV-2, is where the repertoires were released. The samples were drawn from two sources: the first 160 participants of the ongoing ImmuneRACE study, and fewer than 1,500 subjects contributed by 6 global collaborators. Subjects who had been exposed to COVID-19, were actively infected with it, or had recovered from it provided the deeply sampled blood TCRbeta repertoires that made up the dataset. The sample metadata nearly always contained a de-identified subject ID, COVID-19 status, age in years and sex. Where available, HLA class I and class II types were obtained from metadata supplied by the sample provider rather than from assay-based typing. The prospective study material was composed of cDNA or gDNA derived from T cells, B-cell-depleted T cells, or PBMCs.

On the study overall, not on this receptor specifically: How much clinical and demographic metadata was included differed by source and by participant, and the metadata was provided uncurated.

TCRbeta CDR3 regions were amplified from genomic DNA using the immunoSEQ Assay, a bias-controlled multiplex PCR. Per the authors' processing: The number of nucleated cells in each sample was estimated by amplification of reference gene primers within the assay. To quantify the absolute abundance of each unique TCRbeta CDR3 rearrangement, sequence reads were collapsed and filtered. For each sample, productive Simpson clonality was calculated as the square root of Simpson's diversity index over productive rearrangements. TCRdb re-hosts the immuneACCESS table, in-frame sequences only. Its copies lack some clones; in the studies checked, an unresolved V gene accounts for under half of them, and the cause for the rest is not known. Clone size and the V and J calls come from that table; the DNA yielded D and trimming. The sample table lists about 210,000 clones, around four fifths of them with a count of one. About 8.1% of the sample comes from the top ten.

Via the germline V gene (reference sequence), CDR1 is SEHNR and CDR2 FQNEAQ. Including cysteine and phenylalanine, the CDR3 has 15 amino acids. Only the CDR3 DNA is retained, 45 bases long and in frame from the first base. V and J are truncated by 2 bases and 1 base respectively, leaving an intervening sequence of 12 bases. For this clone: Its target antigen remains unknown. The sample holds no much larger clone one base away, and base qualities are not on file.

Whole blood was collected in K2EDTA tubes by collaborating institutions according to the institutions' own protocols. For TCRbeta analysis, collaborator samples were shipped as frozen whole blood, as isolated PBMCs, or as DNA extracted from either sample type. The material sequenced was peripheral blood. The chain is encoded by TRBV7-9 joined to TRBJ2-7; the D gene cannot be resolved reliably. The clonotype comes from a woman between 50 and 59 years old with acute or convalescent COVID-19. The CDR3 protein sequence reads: CASSLPRFTSYEQYF. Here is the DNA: TGTGCCAGCAGCTTACCGAGGTTCACGTCCTACGAGCAGTACTTC.